This note documents a single TCR beta chain sequence. Its antigen is still unknown. Base quality data are lacking; no much larger clone is found one base away. This sample's time point label indicates: about 28 days (+/-7) after the second vaccine dose. AZD1222 recipients whose second dose came at about 4 weeks and those whose second dose came at about 12 weeks were combined into one group, since spike-specific TCR depth and breadth did not differ between the two schedules. Vaccinee samples came from UK trials COV001 and COV002, including a single-blind randomized controlled phase 2/3 trial of AZD1222 (ChAdOx1 nCoV-19) in healthy adults. Trial participant PBMC samples were collected at day 0 and day 28 after the second dose for TCRbeta chain sequencing. The CDR3 regions of human TCRbeta chains were analyzed by immunosequencing. In the original analysis: TCRs in the repertoires were compared against a reference library of SARS-CoV-2-specific TCRs that had been generated with the MIRA antigen-specificity platform. Breadth was defined as the fraction of unique TCRs that were SARS-CoV-2-associated. Depth was defined as the fraction of total T cells that were SARS-CoV-2-associated. Using the MIRA data, every spike-specific TCR was mapped to the spike region that the TCR reacted to and assigned to either a CD4 or a CD8 class. Log10-transformed breadth and depth values were compared by one-way ANOVA with Sidak's multiple comparisons tests. The table was pulled from immuneACCESS by TCRdb, which kept in-frame rearrangements only. Such tables lose some clones; where checked, under half of the loss comes from unresolved V genes, and the rest has no known cause. That table is the source of V, J and clone size, and D and trimming were worked out from the DNA. This sample comprises about 180,000 clones, over 90% of them detected only once. About 2.1% of the sample rests with the top ten.

There are 15 amino acids in the CDR3, from cysteine to phenylalanine inclusive. The CDR3 DNA has 45 bases and is translated from base 1. Per the germline V gene, MGHRA is the CDR1 and YSYEKL is the CDR2. V is shortened by 2 bases, J by 2 bases, and the region joining them spans 12 bases. These data come from a study of T cell responses to AZD1222 COVID-19 vaccine (dated by TCRdb to about 2021). With regard to the full study: TCR sequencing covered more than 230 trial participants: about 210 given two doses of AZD1222 and around 26 given two doses of MenACWY control vaccine. Trial participants were enrolled by age into 18-55, 56-69 and 70-plus year subgroups, with roughly 160, 29 and 62 TCR-sequenced participants respectively. Study-wide conclusions, independent of this receptor: A significant rise in spike-specific TCR breadth and depth was observed after two AZD1222 doses relative to day 0 and relative to MenACWY recipients. Nearly half of unique spike-specific TCRs reportedly recognized epitopes outside regions mutated in the B.1.351 and B.1.1.7 variants. The vaccine-associated CD4 TCRs covered the entire spike protein, and the dominant responses fell in regions 160-218 and 743-854. Participants were mostly white British and included more females than males, and it was suggested by the authors that clonal diversity may have been underestimated. Because no day 14 peak-response samples were available, repertoires were characterized only after the peak T cell response. The 56-69-year group was small, and its depth increase did not reach significance, likely because of low power. Conclusions about previously exposed vaccinees are limited, since just 6 or 7 AZD1222 recipients were seropositive for SARS-CoV-2 at baseline.

The source was peripheral blood, collected 28 days after the second AZD1222 dose. Recombination linked TRBV4-1 to TRBJ2-5; the D gene is perhaps TRBD1, from 6 matching bases. This receptor was taken from an adult who received the AZD1222 COVID-19 vaccine. In nucleotide form, the sequence is TGCGCCAGCAGCCAAAGGGACACCTGGCAAGAGACCCAGTACTTC. This sequence encodes CASSQRDTWQETQYF.